Below are 6 T cell receptor beta chains sequenced from a single sample in a study of shared clonotypes between healthy human individuals. Assay used: immunoSEQ multiplex PCR; TCRdb lists only in-frame clones, some missing. The sample yields a few million clones, over 90% seen once. Sequenced input: naive CD4+ T cells from PBMCs. Subset noted: CD45RA+ positively selected. These receptors all stem from a man in his late teens or twenties in good health. Some clones in this sample may be carry-over from other donors' samples.

The CDR3 region is CASSYSAGYDYGYTF. CDR3 nucleotides: TGTGCCAGCAGTTACTCGGCAGGGTATGACTATGGCTACACCTTC. The V call is TRBV6-5, the J call TRBJ1-2; D is perhaps TRBD1 (5 bases). V gave up 0 bases and J gave up 3 bases, with 11 bases separating them. The V gene's germline CDR1 is MNHEY and CDR2 SVGAGI. The CDR3 runs 15 residues.

The V gene is TRBV7-3, the J gene TRBJ2-1; 10 nucleotides agree with TRBD2. The CDR3 consists of 21 residues. Germline loops: CDR1 SGHTA, CDR2 FQGTGA. V gave up 5 bases and J gave up 0 bases; unmatched junction bases: 19. Here the CDR3 DNA reads TGTGCCAGCAGCCCCCAGGGGCTAGCGGGAGTATTCCCAACCTCCTACAATGAGCAGTTCTTC. Translating gives CASSPQGLAGVFPTSYNEQFF.

V and J are TRBV2 and TRBJ1-2, with no clear D. This CDR3 contains 12 residues. Per germline, CDR1 SNHLY and CDR2 FYNNEI. V lost 6 bases and J lost 8, with 13 bases in between. The CDR3 DNA reads TGTGCCAGCAGGGACCCTCCGGGAGGCTACACCTTC. This codes for CASRDPPGGYTF. Using reference TRBV2 and TRBJ1-2 for the parts outside the CDR3, the full variable domain is EPEVTQTPSHQVTQMGQEVILRCVPISNHLYFYWYRQILGQKVEFLVSFYNNEISEKSEIFDDQFSVERPDGSNFTLKIRSTKLEDSAMYFCASRDPPGGYTFGSGTRLTVV.

The V call is TRBV6-5, the J call TRBJ2-5; a weak D match, TRBD2 (5 bases). Near its end, the DNA agrees better with TRBJ2-7, so the J call may be wrong. The CDR3 contains 14 residues. Per the germline V gene, CDR1 is MNHEY and CDR2 is SVGAGI. CDR3 in amino acids: CASARTGRTYEQYF. The CDR3 DNA reads TGTGCCAGCGCACGGACTGGGAGAACCTACGAGCAGTACTTC.

This chain uses TRBV4-1 with TRBJ1-2; 7 nucleotides agree with TRBD1. J was trimmed by 4 bases and V by 1 base; bases with no gene match: 6. Germline CDR1 reads MGHRA; CDR2 reads YSYEKL. This CDR3 region has 15 residues. CDR3 in DNA: TGCGCCAGCAGCCAAGGTAGACAGGGTGCCTATGGCTACACCTTC. It codes for CASSQGRQGAYGYTF.

This clone occurred once. The chain combines TRBV7-3 with TRBJ2-1; D is ambiguous. The CDR3 loop spans 15 amino acids. V was pared by 2 bases and J by 0 bases, with 8 bases between. Germline CDR1 and CDR2: SGHTA and FQGTGA. Written as DNA, the CDR3 is TGTGCCAGCAGCTTATCAGAAAGCTCCTACAATGAGCAGTTCTTC. Its translation: CASSLSESSYNEQFF.